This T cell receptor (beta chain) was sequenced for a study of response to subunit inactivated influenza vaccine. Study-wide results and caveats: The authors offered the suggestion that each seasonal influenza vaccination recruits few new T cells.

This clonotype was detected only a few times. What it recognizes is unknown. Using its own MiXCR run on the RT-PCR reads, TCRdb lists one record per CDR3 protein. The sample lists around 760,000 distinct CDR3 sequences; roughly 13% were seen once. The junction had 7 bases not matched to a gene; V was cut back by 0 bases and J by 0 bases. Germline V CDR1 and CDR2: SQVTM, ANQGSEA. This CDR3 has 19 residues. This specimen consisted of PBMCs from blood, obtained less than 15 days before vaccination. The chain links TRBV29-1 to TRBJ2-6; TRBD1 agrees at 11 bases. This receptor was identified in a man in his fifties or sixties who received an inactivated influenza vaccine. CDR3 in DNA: TGCAGCGTTGAAGAATCCCTTGGGACAGGGGGCTCTGGGGCCAACGTCCTGACTTTC. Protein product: CSVEESLGTGGSGANVLTF.